This passage covers 10 T cell receptor beta chains from one sample sequenced in a study of shared clonotypes between healthy human individuals. CD45RO-negative, CCR7-selected cells formed the naive CD8 fraction, which excluded terminally differentiated effector memory CD45RA+ cells. Using immunoSEQ multiplex PCR, the repertoire was profiled, and TCRdb retains in-frame clones only, with some absent. The sample has about 2.1 million clones, about 92% seen once; the top ten hold around 1.7%. The sequenced sample was naive CD8+ T cells from PBMCs. These receptors all come from a man aged 18 to 30 in good health. Some clones in this sample may be carry-over from other donors' samples.

The V and J genes are TRBV4-1 and TRBJ1-1; D unresolved. This CDR3 spans 14 amino acids. V lost 0 bases and J 9 bases, leaving 14 bases between the germline ends. Germline V gene lookup returns CDR1 MGHRA and CDR2 YSYEKL. CDR3 loop: CASSQDLRATQAFF. The CDR3 DNA follows: TGCGCCAGCAGCCAAGATCTAAGGGCGACGCAAGCTTTCTTT.

J is TRBJ2-1 and V is TRBV9; no clear D gene. CDR3 length equals 16 residues. The V and J ends lost 3 bases and 2 bases respectively, with 15 bases between them. CDR1 and CDR2 (germline): SGDLS, YYNGEE. This chain's CDR3 is CASSGRTENPYNEQFF. CDR3 nucleotides: TGTGCCAGCAGCGGAAGAACAGAGAATCCCTACAATGAGCAGTTCTTC.

This rearrangement joins TRBV27 to TRBJ1-1; weak D call: TRBD1 (6 bases). The V gene's germline CDR1 is MNHEY and CDR2 SMNVEV (reference sequence). The CDR3 covers 15 residues. V lost 3 bases to trimming and J lost 1 base, with 12 bases between them. The CDR3 loop reads CASSFGGQPNTEAFF. DNA for the CDR3: TGTGCCAGCAGTTTTGGTGGACAGCCGAACACTGAAGCTTTCTTT.

The rearrangement uses TRBV2 and TRBJ2-2; 7 nucleotides agree with TRBD2. The CDR3 consists of 15 residues. The V gene's germline CDR1 is SNHLY and CDR2 FYNNEI. V lost 6 bases, J lost 5 bases, and 9 bases stayed unmatched. The CDR3 DNA sequence: TGTGCCAGCAGGCCCCCCCCCGGGGGGACCGGGGAGCTGTTTTTT. Its translation: CASRPPPGGTGELFF.

This rearrangement joins TRBV5-1 to TRBJ1-3, with D unclear. From germline, CDR1 is SGHRS and CDR2 YFSETQ. The CDR3 extends over 13 amino acids. V was shortened by 4 bases and J by 8 bases, with 13 bases between the two germline ends. The CDR3 protein is CASSPGRPDTIYF. In DNA form, the CDR3 reads TGCGCCAGCAGCCCCGGACGGCCAGACACCATATATTTT.

V is TRBV7-3 and J is TRBJ2-5; D call uncertain. This CDR3 spans 12 amino acids. Trimming cost V 2 bases and J 5 bases, with 6 bases left between them. CDR1 is SGHTA, CDR2 FQGTGA, per germline. CDR3 in amino acids: CASSLSVETQYF. CDR3 nucleotide sequence: TGTGCCAGCAGCTTATCGGTCGAGACCCAGTACTTC.

The gene calls are TRBV10-3 and TRBJ2-7, with a tentative D call TRBD1 (6 bases). Trimming took off 6 bases at V and 3 bases at J, with 12 bases between the two ends. CDR1 and CDR2 (germline): ENHRY, SYGVKD. This CDR3 region has 13 residues. This chain's CDR3 is CAIRQGLFYEQYF. CDR3 sequence (DNA): TGTGCCATCAGGCAGGGGCTCTTCTACGAGCAGTACTTC.

V and J are TRBV28 and TRBJ2-3; D is undetermined. Germline V gives CDR1 MDHEN, CDR2 SYDVKM. Trimming stripped 2 bases from V and 8 bases from J, with 8 bases between. The CDR3 has 12 amino acids. CDR3 in amino acids: CASSLGPGTQYF. In DNA form, the CDR3 reads TGTGCCAGCAGTTTAGGGCCCGGTACGCAGTATTTT.

The V call is TRBV7-9, the J call TRBJ2-5; TRBD1 matches at 7 bases. CDR1 is SEHNR and CDR2 is FQNEAQ in the germline V gene (reference sequence). The CDR3 consists of 13 residues. The junction had 4 bases not matched to a gene; V was cut back by 5 bases and J by 4 bases. CDR3 coding DNA: TGTGCCAGCAGCCAAACAGGGGTAGAGACCCAGTACTTC. Translation gives CASSQTGVETQYF.

Remarks on this clone: Other nucleotide sequences in the sample specify the same CDR3. The rearrangement joins TRBV9 to TRBJ1-5; TRBD1 is a possible D gene (6 bases). V was clipped by 3 bases and J by 3 bases, with 13 bases between them. Looked up from germline, CDR1 is SGDLS and CDR2 is YYNGEE. This CDR3 comprises 15 residues. For the CDR3, the DNA is TGTGCCAGCAGCGCGGGGGGGGGCTTCAATCAGCCCCAGCATTTT. Protein product: CASSAGGGFNQPQHF. Combining the CDR3 with reference TRBV9 and TRBJ1-5 gives the whole variable domain DSGVTQTPKHLITATGQRVTLRCSPRSGDLSVYWYQQSLDQGLQFLIQYYNGEERAKGNILERFSAQQFPDLHSELNLSSLELGDSALYFCASSAGGGFNQPQHFGDGTRLSIL.